The 23 T cell receptor beta chains below all came from one sample that was sequenced in a study of T cells in women clearing cervical HPV infection. Here immunoSEQ multiplex PCR was the method, and the copy in TCRdb shows in-frame clones only, minus some. Its table lists around 19,000 clones. The sequenced sample consisted of blood buffy coat. The receptors here all came from a woman between 18 and 70 years old with a cervical HPV16 infection that either progressed to CIN3+ or cleared (not recorded which).

Of note for this clone: The read ends 3 residues before the CDR3 terminus; that terminus is restored from the germline J gene. This rearrangement joins TRBV11-2 to TRBJ2-7, with 8 nucleotides matching TRBD1. The V gene end was trimmed by 5 bases and the J gene end by 2 bases; junction bases not matched to a gene: 8. The germline CDR1 and CDR2 sequences are SGHAT and FQNNGV. The CDR3 is 15 residues long. The CDR3 reads CASSTQDRVPYEQYF. The DNA read from the CDR3 is TGTGCCAGCAGCACCCAGGACAGGGTCCCCTACGAG.

In regard to this clone: The read gets to within 3 residues of the CDR3 end, and the germline J gene fills in the rest. The rearrangement joins TRBV20-1 to TRBJ2-3; 8 bases are shared with TRBD2. Germline assignment: CDR1 DFQATT and CDR2 SNEGSKA (reference sequence). The trim removed 3 bases at V and 5 bases at J, leaving 10 bases unmatched. This CDR3 spans 15 amino acids. The chain's CDR3 is CSARGSVGGEDTQYF. The sequenced CDR3 bases are TGCAGTGCTAGGGGTTCAGTCGGGGGGGAAGATACG.

On this clone: The CDR3 extends 3 residues past the end of the read, so its final part is completed from the germline J gene. V is TRBV7-9 and J is TRBJ2-5, with a weak D call TRBD2 (6 bases). Between the trimmed V and J ends, which lost 5 bases and 6 bases, there was a span of 19 bases. The CDR3 has 15 amino acids. Per the germline V gene, CDR1 is SEHNR and CDR2 is FQNEAQ (reference sequence). The CDR3 spells CASSPGAGLGQTQYF. The sequenced part of the CDR3 DNA is TGTGCCAGCAGCCCCGGGGCGGGACTTGGGCAGACC.

This clone ranks as medium-sized in terms of frequency. The read gets to within 3 residues of the CDR3 end, and the germline J gene fills in the rest. The chain uses TRBV20-1 and TRBJ2-4, with 10 bases matching TRBD1. The trim removed 6 bases at V and 7 bases at J, leaving 3 bases unmatched. Looked up from germline, CDR1 is DFQATT and CDR2 is SNEGSKA (reference sequence). The CDR3 consists of 12 residues. CDR3 sequence: CSAQTGGNIQYF. The sequenced part of the CDR3 DNA is TGCAGTGCACAGACAGGGGGCAACATT.

Points on this clone: The read stops 3 residues short of the end of the CDR3; the missing end is completed from the germline J gene. This chain connects TRBV7-2 to TRBJ2-7; D is perhaps TRBD1 (5 bases). The CDR3 is 16 residues long. The germline gives CDR1 SGHTA, CDR2 FQGNSA. Trimming removed 0 bases at V and 4 bases at J, with 16 bases between. The CDR3 DNA, read in part, is TGTGCCAGCAGCTTAGCGGCCGGGCGTGGACATTACGAG. Translated, it gives CASSLAAGRGHYE. The complete CDR3 reads CASSLAAGRGHYEQYF.

On this clone itself: The junction shows a germline mismatch at one end, possibly a read error. The read gets to within 3 residues of the CDR3 end, and the germline J gene fills in the rest. The chain links TRBV19 to TRBJ2-3; 10 bases map to TRBD2. CDR1 LNHDA and CDR2 SQIVND come from the germline V gene (reference sequence). This CDR3 has 18 residues. The sequenced CDR3 bases are TGTGCCAGTAGTATACTAGCGGGGGACCTAACCCCCCCAGAGACG. This translates into CASSILAGDLTPPET. In full, the CDR3 is CASSILAGDLTPPETQYF.

With regard to this clone: The sequenced fragment ends 3 residues before the CDR3 boundary, so the rest is inferred from the germline J gene. The chain carries TRBV15 and TRBJ2-3; 7 bases map to TRBD1. This CDR3 is built from 15 residues. Germline V gene sequence: CDR1 LNHNV, CDR2 YYDKDF (reference sequence). V gave up 7 bases and J gave up 0 bases; unmatched junction bases: 7. CDR3 DNA (partial): TGTGCCACCAATACCGGACAGGCAAGCACAGATACG. It encodes CATNTGQASTDT. The whole CDR3 sequence is CATNTGQASTDTQYF. Full variable domain (missing parts from reference TRBV15 and TRBJ2-3): DAMVIQNPRYQVTQFGKPVTLSCSQTLNHNVMYWYQQKSSQAPKLLFHYYDKDFNNEADTPDNFQSRRPNTSFCFLDIRSPGLGDTAMYLCATNTGQASTDTQYFGPGTRLTVL.

To note about this clone: The CDR3 is cut off 3 residues early in the read; its end comes from the germline J gene. The chain recombines TRBV19 with TRBJ1-2; D possibly corresponds to TRBD1 (5 bases). Germline V lookup: CDR1 LNHDA, CDR2 SQIVND (reference sequence). The CDR3 runs 14 residues. CDR3 protein: CASSTSAQGYDYTF. CDR3 bases read: TGTGCCAGTAGTACGTCGGCGCAGGGATACGAC.

Points on this clone: The read terminates 3 residues ahead of where the CDR3 ends, so the germline J gene completes it. J is TRBJ2-7 and V is TRBV29-1, with D possibly being TRBD1 (6 bases). V gave up 3 bases and J gave up 0 bases, with 9 bases separating them. The CDR3 covers 13 residues. CDR1 and CDR2 from the germline V gene are SQVTM and ANQGSEA. The covered CDR3 bases are TGCAGCGTTGAGCCGGACAGCTCCTACGAG. It specifies CSVEPDSSYE. The complete CDR3 reads CSVEPDSSYEQYF.

A note on this clone: Read coverage stops 3 residues before the CDR3 terminus; the germline J gene supplies the remainder. This chain joins TRBV20-1 and TRBJ1-2; D gene ambiguous. Germline V gene data show CDR1 as DFQATT and CDR2 as SNEGSKA (reference sequence). CDR3 length: 12 amino acids. The germline V and J ends were trimmed by 8 bases and 1 base, with 11 bases remaining between them. The covered CDR3 bases are TGCAGTACCTTCCCGGTTAACTATGGC. Translating gives CSTFPVNYG. From start to end, the CDR3 is CSTFPVNYGYTF.

To note about this clone: Its ends do not fully match the called genes, so a read error is possible. The CDR3 loop reads CASSQDGDNNNEQFF. CDR3 DNA, as far as it was read: TGCGCCAGCAGCCAAGATGGGGACAACAACAATGAG. This rearrangement joins TRBV4-2 to TRBJ2-1, with TRBD1 as a possible D gene (6 bases). The sequence runs out 3 residues before the end of the CDR3; the remainder is reconstructed from the germline J gene. Germline V gene data show CDR1 as LGHNA and CDR2 as YNFKEQ. The CDR3 consists of 15 residues.

As regards this clone: From the germline J gene comes the end of the CDR3, since the read stops 3 residues before it. V is TRBV12-3 or TRBV12-4 and J is TRBJ1-6; maybe TRBD1 (5 bases). The CDR3 runs to 14 residues. The germline V and J ends were trimmed by 6 bases and 10 bases, with 16 bases remaining between them. The CDR3 loop is CASRAPGFSSPLHF. CDR3 DNA, as far as it was read: TGTGCCAGCAGAGCTCCAGGGTTTTCCTCACCC.

About this clone itself: The CDR3 extends 3 residues past the end of the read, so its final part is completed from the germline J gene. The chain joins TRBV14 to TRBJ2-3, with 9 bases lining up with TRBD2. The CDR3 contains 17 residues. Unmatched junction bases numbered 9, after V lost 1 base and J lost 4 bases. CDR1 and CDR2 from the germline V gene are SGHDN and FVKESK. CDR3 loop: CASSQVRSSGISDTQYF. Partial CDR3 DNA: TGTGCCAGCAGCCAAGTTAGGTCTAGCGGGATCTCAGATACG.

CDR3 protein: CASSSQGQGPNIQYF. The CDR3 DNA, read in part, is TGTGCCAGCAGCTCTCAAGGGCAGGGGCCAAACATT. This chain links TRBV5-4 with TRBJ2-4, with D possibly being TRBD1 (6 bases). The CDR3 end is not reached by the read, which stops 3 residues before it; the germline J gene fills it in. The CDR3 consists of 15 residues. V lost 3 bases, J lost 6 bases, and 16 bases lay in between. Germline V lookup: CDR1 SGHNT, CDR2 YYREEE (reference sequence).

Regarding this clone: The read ends 3 residues shy of where the CDR3 ends; the end is completed using the germline J gene. The gene calls are TRBV5-5 and TRBJ1-2, with D possibly being TRBD1 (5 bases). V was clipped by 4 bases and J by 5 bases, with 15 bases between them. The length of the CDR3 is 14 residues. Germline CDR1 SGHKS, CDR2 YYEKEE (reference sequence). CDR3 bases read: TGTGCCAGCAGCCAAACCTGGGAGGGGTATGGC. Protein sequence: CASSQTWEGYG. The whole CDR3 protein reads CASSQTWEGYGYTF.

Note on this clone: The read halts 3 residues ahead of the CDR3 end, with the missing end drawn from the germline J gene. The gene calls are TRBV18 and TRBJ2-7, with TRBD1 matching 9 bases. Per germline, CDR1 KGHSH and CDR2 LQKENI. The CDR3 has 15 residues. V shed 6 bases and J 4 bases; nucleotides not matched to a gene: 10. The CDR3 spells CASSQLGQGGYEQYF. The CDR3 DNA, read in part, is TGTGCCAGCTCTCAACTGGGACAGGGTGGGTACGAG.

About this clone itself: The CDR3 end is not reached by the read, which stops 3 residues before it; the germline J gene fills it in. The chain links TRBV20-1 to TRBJ2-1; D is possibly TRBD1 or TRBD2 (6 bases each). CDR3 size: 13 residues. Germline V gives CDR1 DFQATT, CDR2 SNEGSKA (reference sequence). V lost 7 bases and J lost 8, with 18 bases in between. The CDR3 protein is CSEEGERVDEQFF. CDR3 bases read: TGCAGTGAGGAGGGGGAACGTGTCGATGAG.

With regard to this clone: The observed sequence ends 3 residues before the CDR3 terminus, with the missing tail filled in from the germline J gene. V usage is TRBV20-1 and J usage is TRBJ2-7; TRBD1 matches 12 bases. V gave up 6 bases and J gave up 5 bases; unmatched junction bases: 5. The germline gives CDR1 DFQATT, CDR2 SNEGSKA (reference sequence). This CDR3 comprises 13 residues. The DNA read from the CDR3 is TGCAGTGCCGAAGGGACAGGGGGCGACGAG. Translation gives CSAEGTGGDE. The CDR3 in its entirety is CSAEGTGGDEQYF.

In the case of this clone: The CDR3 end lies 3 residues beyond the end of the read and is filled in from the germline J gene. This chain connects TRBV30 to TRBJ1-2, with 10 bases aligning to TRBD1. CDR3 length equals 13 residues. Germline loops: CDR1 GTSNPN, CDR2 SVGIG (reference sequence). CDR3 amino acids: CAWSLDRGLVYTF. Partial CDR3 DNA: TGTGCCTGGAGCCTAGACAGGGGGCTTGTC.

About this clone itself: The DNA ends 3 residues before the CDR3 does, and the rest of the CDR3 is filled in from the germline J gene. The chain carries TRBV20-1 and TRBJ2-3; 10 bases line up with TRBD1. This CDR3 comprises 13 residues. Germline V gene lookup returns CDR1 DFQATT and CDR2 SNEGSKA (reference sequence). Incomplete CDR3 DNA: TGCAGTGCCAGGACAGGGGGACAAGAGACG. It yields the protein CSARTGGQET. The full CDR3 reads CSARTGGQETQYF.

Note on this clone: The read comes to an end 3 residues before the CDR3 does, leaving the germline J gene to fill in the end. The chain uses TRBV28 and TRBJ2-1, with a possible D match to TRBD1 (6 bases). V was clipped by 6 bases and J by 0 bases, with 9 bases between them. The CDR3 length is 14 residues. Germline-derived CDR1 and CDR2 are MDHEN and SYDVKM. CDR3 DNA, as far as it was read: TGTGCCAGCAGCCTGGGGGCCTCCTACAATGAG. As protein: CASSLGASYNE. The whole CDR3 region reads CASSLGASYNEQFF.

Regarding this clone: The read halts 3 residues ahead of the CDR3 end, with the missing end drawn from the germline J gene. The rearrangement uses TRBV19 and TRBJ1-5, with TRBD1 matching over 7 bases. Germline loops: CDR1 LNHDA, CDR2 SQIVND (reference sequence). V was clipped by 6 bases and J by 0 bases; unmatched bases: 11. CDR3 length: 17 residues. The covered CDR3 bases are TGTGCCAGTAGCGGGACAGACGTTGGGTATAGCAATCAGCCC. It is translated as CASSGTDVGYSNQP. The whole CDR3 reads CASSGTDVGYSNQPQHF.

With regard to this clone: Sequencing ends 3 residues short of the CDR3 end; the germline J gene provides the rest. The rearrangement uses TRBV20-1 and TRBJ2-7; D perhaps matches TRBD1 (5 bases). The CDR3 is 15 residues long. Trimming cost V 0 bases and J 2 bases, with 14 bases left between them. Germline V lookup: CDR1 DFQATT, CDR2 SNEGSKA (reference sequence). The part of the CDR3 DNA that was read is TGCAGTGCTAGAGATCGTAGTCAGGACACCTACGAG. Translating gives CSARDRSQDTYE. The full CDR3 reads CSARDRSQDTYEQYF.